The 24 T cell receptor beta chains below were found in one sample sequenced in a study of T cells after yellow fever vaccination. In TCRdb, the 5' RACE reads were re-called with MiXCR into one record per CDR3 protein. The sample lists roughly 500,000 distinct CDR3 sequences; approximately 21% were seen once. Source: PBMCs, taken 15 days after the yellow fever booster vaccination. These receptors were collected from a man aged 25-40 years who received the YFV17D yellow fever vaccine.

The chain joins TRBV25-1 to TRBJ2-1; D is ambiguous. Germline CDR1 is MGHDK and CDR2 is SYGVNS. CDR3 length: 19 amino acids. Trimming cost V 8 bases and J 0 bases, with 26 bases left between them. The CDR3 sequence: CASSPLSVSLPSSYNEQFF. Written as DNA, the CDR3 is TGTGCCAGCTCACCTTTAAGCGTGAGTCTCCCCTCCTCCTACAATGAGCAGTTCTTC.

This clonotype was counted once. J is TRBJ1-4 and V is TRBV3-1; D might be TRBD1 (6 bases). CDR3 length: 14 residues. The V end was cut by 6 bases, the J end by 7 bases, with 15 bases between. The V gene's germline CDR1 is LGHDT and CDR2 YNNKEL (reference sequence). The CDR3 protein is CASRLGQLGEKLFF. CDR3 coding DNA: TGTGCCAGCAGACTCGGACAGCTAGGTGAAAAACTGTTTTTT.

Here the CDR3 DNA reads TGTGCCACCACCCCCGGGAACAATGAGCAGTTCTTC. Its protein is CATTPGNNEQFF. This chain uses TRBV6-5 with TRBJ2-1; tentatively, D is TRBD2 (5 bases). Deletions cut 10 bases from V and 5 bases from J, with 12 bases between. CDR1 and CDR2 from the germline V gene are MNHEY and SVGAGI. The CDR3 loop spans 12 amino acids.

The CDR3 is CASSLVSRERSYNEQFF. In DNA form, the CDR3 reads TGTGCCAGCAGCTTGGTTTCCCGGGAGCGCTCCTACAATGAGCAGTTCTTC. The V and J genes are TRBV5-5 and TRBJ2-1; a possible D gene is TRBD2 (6 bases). The CDR3 is made up of 17 amino acids. The V end lost 0 bases, the J end lost 0 bases, and 13 bases lay between the germline ends. Germline V gene sequence: CDR1 SGHKS, CDR2 YYEKEE (reference sequence).

The table lists this clonotype with a few counts. The rearrangement uses TRBV10-3 and TRBJ2-1, with 9 positions matching TRBD2. The V and J ends lost 0 bases and 10 bases, in that order; junction bases with no gene match: 7. Germline V gene sequence: CDR1 ENHRY, CDR2 SYGVKD. The CDR3 runs 15 residues. CDR3 protein: CAISESIAGGLEQFF. The CDR3 DNA is TGTGCCATCAGTGAGTCGATTGCGGGGGGGCTCGAGCAGTTCTTC.

The CDR3 DNA reads as TGTGCCAGCATGGGCAGGTCGTTCTACGAGCAGTACTTC. This gives the protein CASMGRSFYEQYF. The V and J genes are TRBV7-9 and TRBJ2-7, with no clear D. The CDR3 length is 13 residues. Germline V gives CDR1 SEHNR, CDR2 FQNEAQ (reference sequence). Trimming removed 7 bases at V and 3 bases at J, with 13 bases between.

V gene TRBV27 combines with J gene TRBJ2-7; D is unresolved. V lost 4 bases, J lost 2 bases, and 12 bases lay in between. The CDR3 loop spans 14 amino acids. Germline V gene sequence: CDR1 MNHEY, CDR2 SMNVEV (reference sequence). The CDR3 sequence: CASSWALGPYEQYF. The CDR3, as DNA: TGTGCCAGCAGTTGGGCGTTAGGACCCTACGAGCAGTACTTC.

V is TRBV5-1 and J is TRBJ2-7; D is tentatively TRBD1 or TRBD2 (5 bases each). V lost 3 bases and J lost 5, with 12 bases in between. The CDR3 loop spans 13 amino acids. Germline values: CDR1 SGHRS, CDR2 YFSETQ. CDR3 DNA sequence: TGCGCCAGCAGCTCCCGGGAAGGGGACGAGCAGTACTTC. Encoded protein: CASSSREGDEQYF.

There are a few counts of this clonotype. The chain joins TRBV7-2 to TRBJ2-1, with D possibly being TRBD1 or TRBD2 (5 bases each). Deletions cut 1 base from V and 6 bases from J, with 13 bases between. The CDR3 loop spans 15 amino acids. Germline V lookup: CDR1 SGHTA, CDR2 FQGNSA. CDR3 in amino acids: CASSLGPGTGNEQFF. The CDR3 DNA reads TGTGCCAGCAGCTTAGGGCCCGGGACGGGCAATGAGCAGTTCTTC.

This clonotype was picked up many times. The gene calls are TRBV24-1 and TRBJ2-5; perhaps TRBD1 as D (6 bases). V was shortened by 5 bases and J by 4 bases, with 16 bases between the two germline ends. Germline CDR1 is KGHDR and CDR2 is SFDVKD. The CDR3 spans 15 residues. Here the CDR3 DNA reads TGTGCCACCAGTGCACTGGGGGCCCCTGGAGAGACCCAGTACTTC. As protein: CATSALGAPGETQYF.

In its sample, this clonotype was seen a few times. J is TRBJ2-7 and V is TRBV11-2; TRBD2 is a possible D gene (5 bases). CDR3 length: 14 residues. Germline-derived CDR1 and CDR2 are SGHAT and FQNNGV. Deletions cut 2 bases from V and 2 bases from J, with 10 bases between. The CDR3 nucleotides read TGTGCCAGCAGCTTACTTCCGGGGACCTACGAGCAGTACTTC. This sequence encodes CASSLLPGTYEQYF. Drawing the rest from reference TRBV11-2 and TRBJ2-7, the complete variable domain is EAGVAQSPRYKIIEKRQSVAFWCNPISGHATLYWYQQILGQGPKLLIQFQNNGVVDDSQLPKDRFSAERLKGVDSTLKIQPAKLEDSAVYLCASSLLPGTYEQYFGPGTRLTVT.

This clonotype has a handful of counts. V gene TRBV10-3 combines with J gene TRBJ2-7; TRBD2 aligns across 8 bases. With V trimmed by 8 bases and J by 6 bases, 3 bases remained unmatched. The CDR3 has 11 amino acids. CDR1 ENHRY and CDR2 SYGVKD come from the germline V gene. The CDR3 DNA follows: TGTGCCATCGGCGCGGGGGGCGAGCAGTACTTC. Translating it yields CAIGAGGEQYF.

The chain links TRBV9 to TRBJ1-2, with a weak D call TRBD1 (6 bases). V lost 0 bases to trimming and J lost 7 bases, with 13 bases between them. This CDR3 is 14 amino acids long. From germline, CDR1 is SGDLS and CDR2 YYNGEE. In nucleotides, the CDR3 is TGTGCCAGCAGCGTAGGAGGGGGAACCTCTGGCTACACCTTC. This encodes CASSVGGGTSGYTF.

This clonotype was detected a few times. The DNA of the CDR3 is TGCAGTGCTAGACGATTAGCGGGAGATGGCAATGAGCAGTTCTTC. It specifies CSARRLAGDGNEQFF. This chain links TRBV20-1 with TRBJ2-1, with 9 bases fitting TRBD2. Trimming at V came to 2 bases and at J to 6 bases, leaving 8 bases not matched to a gene. The CDR3 length is 15 residues. Germline values: CDR1 DFQATT, CDR2 SNEGSKA (reference sequence).

The genes are TRBV20-1 and TRBJ1-2; tentatively, D is TRBD1 (6 bases). Germline values: CDR1 DFQATT, CDR2 SNEGSKA (reference sequence). The CDR3 contains 13 residues. CDR3 DNA sequence: TGCAGCCCTAGGCTGGGGGGCGCTTTTGGCTACACCTTC. Translation gives CSPRLGGAFGYTF.

The gene calls are TRBV6-5 and TRBJ2-3; TRBD2 aligns across 10 bases. With 2 bases clipped from V and 4 bases from J, the junction kept 9 bases outside the gene matches. The CDR3 sequence is 17 residues long. Germline V gives CDR1 MNHEY, CDR2 SVGAGI. The CDR3 loop reads CASSYQGSGRVPDTQYF. The DNA of the CDR3 is TGTGCCAGCAGTTACCAGGGGAGCGGGAGGGTCCCAGATACGCAGTATTTT.

A few counts support this clonotype. This chain connects TRBV10-1 to TRBJ2-3, with D unresolved. Germline CDR1 reads WNHNN; CDR2 reads SYGVQD (reference sequence). The CDR3 runs to 15 residues. V dropped 2 bases and J dropped 4 bases, with 13 bases sitting between them. CDR3: CASSEMAGGSDTQYF. CDR3 DNA sequence: TGCGCCAGCAGTGAGATGGCTGGCGGATCAGATACGCAGTATTTT.

This clonotype was picked up many times. The V call is TRBV5-6, the J call TRBJ2-1, with a weak D call TRBD2 (5 bases). Germline V gene data show CDR1 as SGHDT and CDR2 as YYEEEE. Trimming took off 5 bases at V and 0 bases at J, with 9 bases between the two ends. The CDR3 totals 14 residues. The CDR3 is CASRTGSSYNEQFF. CDR3 nucleotide sequence: TGTGCCAGCAGGACTGGGAGCTCCTACAATGAGCAGTTCTTC.

The V gene is TRBV5-1, the J gene TRBJ2-7; 10 bases align to TRBD2. This CDR3 is 17 amino acids long. Germline CDR1 and CDR2: SGHRS and YFSETQ. The trim removed 4 bases at V and 4 bases at J, leaving 14 bases unmatched. CDR3 bases: TGCGCCAGCAGCCCTGGGGGCTTAAGCGGGAGGGGTTACGAGCAGTACTTC. This encodes CASSPGGLSGRGYEQYF.

The chain combines TRBV7-2 with TRBJ2-7, with no clear D. The CDR3 spans 12 residues. V was clipped by 1 base and J by 6 bases, with 7 bases between them. CDR1 and CDR2 (germline): SGHTA, FQGNSA. In DNA, the CDR3 is TGTGCCAGCAGCTTAGAAGTCGCCGAGCAGTACTTC. It specifies CASSLEVAEQYF.

The chain is built from TRBV25-1 and TRBJ1-1; D gene ambiguous. The CDR3 is made up of 11 amino acids. Trimming shortened V by 2 bases and J by 9 bases, and 7 bases separated the two germline ends. Per the germline V gene, CDR1 is MGHDK and CDR2 is SYGVNS. CDR3 residues: CASSELDQAFF. The CDR3 DNA reads TGTGCCAGCAGTGAACTGGACCAAGCTTTCTTT.

This chain uses TRBV5-8 with TRBJ1-6, with D uncertain. Trimming shortened V by 2 bases and J by 5 bases, and 11 bases separated the two germline ends. CDR1 and CDR2 (germline): SGHTS, YDEGEE. This CDR3 has 15 residues. CDR3 sequence (DNA): TGTGCCAGCAGCTTTTCTGGGGTGAATAATTCACCCCTCCACTTT. It is translated as CASSFSGVNNSPLHF.

V usage is TRBV7-9 and J usage is TRBJ2-7, with unresolved D. The germline V and J ends were trimmed by 7 bases and 4 bases, with 14 bases remaining between them. CDR3 length: 13 amino acids. Germline V lookup: CDR1 SEHNR, CDR2 FQNEAQ (reference sequence). The CDR3: CASTYPTGYEQYF. The CDR3 DNA reads TGTGCCAGCACCTACCCCACGGGTTACGAGCAGTACTTC.

This clonotype occurred a few times. This chain connects TRBV7-2 to TRBJ2-1; the D gene is possibly TRBD2 (5 bases). CDR1 and CDR2 (germline): SGHTA, FQGNSA. The CDR3 is 11 amino acids. Trimming stripped 4 bases from V and 13 bases from J, with 11 bases between. The CDR3 sequence: CASSSGLAQFF. For the CDR3, the DNA is TGTGCCAGCAGCTCGGGCCTAGCACAGTTCTTC.